The entry below gives a single TCR beta chain sequence along with its context. Amplification of TCR beta CDR3 regions used RNA as the template. A set of HTBI primers served as the primers for a first-round RT-PCR of the TCR CDR3. TCRdb re-derived calls from the multiplex PCR reads in MiXCR, one entry per CDR3 protein. The data contain some 560,000 distinct CDR3 sequences, 14% of them seen just once; the ten biggest clones take up about 15%. This CDR3 contains 11 residues. V was clipped by 0 bases and J by 10 bases, with 4 bases between them. Germline CDR1 and CDR2: GTSNPN and SVGIG (reference sequence). This specimen comes from a study of T cells in Graves' hyperthyroidism and ophthalmopathy.

The gene calls are TRBV30 and TRBJ1-6; no clear D gene. This receptor was obtained from a woman aged 40 to 50 with Graves' hyperthyroidism. Sequencing input: blood. This CDR3 reads CAWSVQSPLHF. CDR3 sequence (DNA): TGTGCCTGGAGTGTACAGTCACCCCTCCACTTT.